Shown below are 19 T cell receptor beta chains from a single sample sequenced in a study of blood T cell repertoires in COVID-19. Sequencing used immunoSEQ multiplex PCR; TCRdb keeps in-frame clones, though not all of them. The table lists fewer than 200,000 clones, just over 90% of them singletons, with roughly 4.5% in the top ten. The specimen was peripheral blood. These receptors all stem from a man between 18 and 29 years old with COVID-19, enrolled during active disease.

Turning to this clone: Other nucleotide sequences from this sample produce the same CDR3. The CDR3 DNA reads TGTGCCAGCAGCCGACAGGGGAATCAGCCCCAGCATTTT. Translation: CASSRQGNQPQHF. The genes are TRBV5-6 and TRBJ1-5; 8 bases are shared with TRBD1. Per germline, CDR1 SGHDT and CDR2 YYEEEE. CDR3 length: 13 residues. The junction had 1 base not matched to a gene; V was cut back by 4 bases and J by 4 bases.

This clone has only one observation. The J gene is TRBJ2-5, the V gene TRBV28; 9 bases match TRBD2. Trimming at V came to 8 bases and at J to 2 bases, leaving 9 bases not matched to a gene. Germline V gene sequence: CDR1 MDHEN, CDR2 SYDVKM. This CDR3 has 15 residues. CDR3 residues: CASVRVAGAQETQYF. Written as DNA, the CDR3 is TGTGCCAGCGTAAGGGTAGCGGGAGCTCAAGAGACCCAGTACTTC.

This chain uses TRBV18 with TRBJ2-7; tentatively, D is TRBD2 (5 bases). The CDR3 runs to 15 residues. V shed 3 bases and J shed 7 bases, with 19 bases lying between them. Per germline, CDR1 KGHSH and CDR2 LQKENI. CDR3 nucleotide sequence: TGTGCCAGCTCACCCGACGTGGGGAGTGAGGTAGAGCAGTACTTC. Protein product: CASSPDVGSEVEQYF. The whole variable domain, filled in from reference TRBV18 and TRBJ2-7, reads NAGVMQNPRHLVRRRGQEARLRCSPMKGHSHVYWYRQLPEEGLKFMVYLQKENIIDESGMPKERFSAEFPKEGPSILRIQQVVRGDSAAYFCASSPDVGSEVEQYFGPGTRLTVT.

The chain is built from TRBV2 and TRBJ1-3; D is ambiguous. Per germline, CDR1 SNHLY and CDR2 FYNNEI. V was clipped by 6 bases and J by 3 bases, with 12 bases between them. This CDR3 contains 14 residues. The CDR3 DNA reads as TGTGCCAGCAGGGCGGTAGCTGGTGGAAACACCATATATTTT. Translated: CASRAVAGGNTIYF.

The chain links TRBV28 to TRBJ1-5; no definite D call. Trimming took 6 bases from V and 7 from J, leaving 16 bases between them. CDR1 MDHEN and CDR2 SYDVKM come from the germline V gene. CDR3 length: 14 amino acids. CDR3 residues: CASRAGGSGQPQHF. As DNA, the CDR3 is TGTGCCAGCAGGGCGGGCGGGAGTGGACAGCCCCAGCATTTT.

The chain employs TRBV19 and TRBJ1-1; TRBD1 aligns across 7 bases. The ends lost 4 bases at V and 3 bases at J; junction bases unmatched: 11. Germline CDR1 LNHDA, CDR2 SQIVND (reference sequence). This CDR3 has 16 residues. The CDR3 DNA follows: TGTGCCAGTAGTAGCGGCGGGGCCAGGGGGGACACTGAAGCTTTCTTT. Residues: CASSSGGARGDTEAFF.

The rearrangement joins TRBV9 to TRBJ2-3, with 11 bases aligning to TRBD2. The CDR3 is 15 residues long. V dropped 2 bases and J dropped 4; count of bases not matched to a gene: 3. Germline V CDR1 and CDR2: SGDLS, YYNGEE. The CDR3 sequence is CASSVSGRGADTQYF. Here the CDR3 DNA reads TGTGCCAGCAGCGTTAGCGGGAGGGGAGCAGATACGCAGTATTTT.

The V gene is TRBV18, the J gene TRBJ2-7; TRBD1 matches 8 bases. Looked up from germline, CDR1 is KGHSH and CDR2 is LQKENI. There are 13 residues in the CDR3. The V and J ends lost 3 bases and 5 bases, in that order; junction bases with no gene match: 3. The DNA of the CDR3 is TGTGCCAGCTCACCCCCGACAGGGGACGAGCAGTACTTC. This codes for CASSPPTGDEQYF. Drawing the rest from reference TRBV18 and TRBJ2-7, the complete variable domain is NAGVMQNPRHLVRRRGQEARLRCSPMKGHSHVYWYRQLPEEGLKFMVYLQKENIIDESGMPKERFSAEFPKEGPSILRIQQVVRGDSAAYFCASSPPTGDEQYFGPGTRLTVT.

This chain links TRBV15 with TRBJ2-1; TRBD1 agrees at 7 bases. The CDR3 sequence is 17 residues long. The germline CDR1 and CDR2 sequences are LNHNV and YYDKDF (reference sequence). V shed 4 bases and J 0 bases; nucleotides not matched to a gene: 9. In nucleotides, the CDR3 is TGTGCCACCAGCATTTTCGACAGGGTAAGCTCCTACAATGAGCAGTTCTTC. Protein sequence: CATSIFDRVSSYNEQFF. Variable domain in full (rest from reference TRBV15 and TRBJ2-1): DAMVIQNPRYQVTQFGKPVTLSCSQTLNHNVMYWYQQKSSQAPKLLFHYYDKDFNNEADTPDNFQSRRPNTSFCFLDIRSPGLGDTAMYLCATSIFDRVSSYNEQFFGPGTRLTVL.

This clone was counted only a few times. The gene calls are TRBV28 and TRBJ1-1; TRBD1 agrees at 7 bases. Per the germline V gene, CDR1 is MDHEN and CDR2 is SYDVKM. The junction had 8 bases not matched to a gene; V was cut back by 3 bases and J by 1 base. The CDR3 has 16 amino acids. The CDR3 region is CASSLWDSTSNTEAFF. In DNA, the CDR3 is TGTGCCAGCAGTTTGTGGGACAGTACTTCGAACACTGAAGCTTTCTTT.

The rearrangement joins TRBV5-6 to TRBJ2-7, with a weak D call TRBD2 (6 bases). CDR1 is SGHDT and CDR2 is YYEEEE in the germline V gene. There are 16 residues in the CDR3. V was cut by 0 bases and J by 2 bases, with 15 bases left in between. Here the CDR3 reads CASSLGRGTDAYEQYF. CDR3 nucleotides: TGTGCCAGCAGCTTGGGCCGGGGGACGGACGCCTACGAGCAGTACTTC.

This chain's CDR3 is CASSIFSGSEAFF. CDR3 coding DNA: TGTGCCAGTAGTATATTTTCCGGTAGTGAAGCTTTCTTT. The gene calls are TRBV19 and TRBJ1-1; D not resolved. The CDR3 covers 13 residues. Germline-derived CDR1 and CDR2 are LNHDA and SQIVND (reference sequence). Between the trimmed V and J ends, which lost 2 bases and 7 bases, there was a span of 11 bases.

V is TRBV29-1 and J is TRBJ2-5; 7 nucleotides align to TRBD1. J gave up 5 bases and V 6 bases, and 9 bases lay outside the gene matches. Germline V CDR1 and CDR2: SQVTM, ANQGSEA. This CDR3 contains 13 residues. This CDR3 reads CSVEETGFETQYF. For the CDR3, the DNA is TGCAGCGTGGAGGAGACAGGGTTTGAGACCCAGTACTTC.

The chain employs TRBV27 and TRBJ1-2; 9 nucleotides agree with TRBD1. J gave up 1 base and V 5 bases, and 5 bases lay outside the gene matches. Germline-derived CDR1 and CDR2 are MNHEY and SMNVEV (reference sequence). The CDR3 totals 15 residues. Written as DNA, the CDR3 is TGTGCCAGCAGTCTCACAGGGGGCTTTAACTATGGCTACACCTTC. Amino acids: CASSLTGGFNYGYTF.

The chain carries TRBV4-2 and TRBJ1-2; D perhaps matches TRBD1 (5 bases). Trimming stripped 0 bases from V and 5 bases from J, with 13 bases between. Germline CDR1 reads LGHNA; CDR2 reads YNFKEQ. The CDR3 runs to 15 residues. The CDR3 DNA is TGTGCCAGCAGCCAAGAGCGGGGCGTGGGGTATGGCTACACCTTC. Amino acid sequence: CASSQERGVGYGYTF.

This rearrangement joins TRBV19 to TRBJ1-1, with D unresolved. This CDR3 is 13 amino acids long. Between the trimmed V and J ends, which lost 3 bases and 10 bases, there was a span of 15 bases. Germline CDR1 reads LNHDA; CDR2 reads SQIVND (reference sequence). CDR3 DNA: TGTGCCAGTAGTATGGATGATCGACTCCCAGCTTTCTTT. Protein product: CASSMDDRLPAFF.

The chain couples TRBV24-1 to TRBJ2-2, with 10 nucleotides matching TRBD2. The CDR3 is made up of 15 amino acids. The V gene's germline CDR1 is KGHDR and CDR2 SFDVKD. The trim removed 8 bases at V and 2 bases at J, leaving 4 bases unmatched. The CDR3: CATTTSGPNTGELFF. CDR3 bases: TGTGCCACCACGACTAGCGGGCCTAACACCGGGGAGCTGTTTTTT.

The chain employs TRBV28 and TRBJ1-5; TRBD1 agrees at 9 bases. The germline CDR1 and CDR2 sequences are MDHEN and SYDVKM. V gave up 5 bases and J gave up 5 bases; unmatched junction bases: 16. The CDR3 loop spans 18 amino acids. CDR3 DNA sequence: TGTGCCAGCAGTCACAAGAGCATACAGGGGGCAGTTTATCAGCCCCAGCATTTT. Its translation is CASSHKSIQGAVYQPQHF.

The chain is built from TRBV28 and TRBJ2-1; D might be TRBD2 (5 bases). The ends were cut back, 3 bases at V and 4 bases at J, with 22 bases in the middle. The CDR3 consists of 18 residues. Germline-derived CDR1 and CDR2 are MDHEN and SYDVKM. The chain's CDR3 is CASSFLRTLMSGYNEQFF. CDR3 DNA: TGTGCCAGCAGTTTCCTCCGGACCCTAATGAGCGGATACAATGAGCAGTTCTTC. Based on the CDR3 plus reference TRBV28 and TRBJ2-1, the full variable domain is DVKVTQSSRYLVKRTGEKVFLECVQDMDHENMFWYRQDPGLGLRLIYFSYDVKMKEKGDIPEGYSVSREKKERFSLILESASTNQTSMYLCASSFLRTLMSGYNEQFFGPGTRLTVL.